The 20 T cell receptor beta chains listed next were all sequenced from one sample in a study of shared clonotypes between healthy human individuals. Clones were read by immunoSEQ multiplex PCR, and TCRdb kept only the in-frame ones, dropping some. The repertoire consists of a few million clones, with 85% to 95% occurring once and the leading ten covering roughly 0.36%. Input material: naive CD4+ T cells from PBMCs. Sample subset: CD45RA+ positively selected. The receptors shown here come from a man between 18 and 35 years old in good health. Some clones in this sample may be carry-over from other donors' samples.

The genes are TRBV28 and TRBJ2-5, with 8 bases identical to TRBD1. The CDR3 spans 15 residues. V lost 5 bases, J lost 5 bases, and 10 bases stayed unmatched. Germline values: CDR1 MDHEN, CDR2 SYDVKM. CDR3 sequence: CASSTRRGRDETQYF. The DNA for the CDR3 is TGTGCCAGCAGTACCCGCAGGGGGCGCGATGAGACCCAGTACTTC.

The rearrangement links TRBV7-9 to TRBJ2-3, with 10 positions matching TRBD1. Germline V gene sequence: CDR1 SEHNR, CDR2 FQNEAQ (reference sequence). CDR3 length: 14 amino acids. The V and J ends lost 3 bases and 5 bases, in that order; junction bases with no gene match: 2. As DNA, the CDR3 is TGTGCCAGCAGCTTTGACAGGGGGCGAGATACGCAGTATTTT. It yields the protein CASSFDRGRDTQYF.

This chain connects TRBV5-4 to TRBJ2-5; TRBD1 agrees at 9 bases. CDR3 length: 16 amino acids. Germline V CDR1 and CDR2: SGHNT, YYREEE (reference sequence). J lost 7 bases, V lost 4 bases, and 14 bases had no gene match. The CDR3 reads CASSEDRTGVSGTQYF. CDR3 in DNA: TGTGCCAGCAGCGAAGACAGGACAGGGGTTTCCGGGACCCAGTACTTC.

This clone was recorded a few times. The same CDR3 arises from other DNA sequences in this sample as well. This sequence joins TRBV9 and TRBJ2-1, with unresolved D. From germline, CDR1 is SGDLS and CDR2 YYNGEE. This CDR3 spans 13 amino acids. Trimming stripped 0 bases from V and 4 bases from J, with 5 bases between. The CDR3, as DNA: TGTGCCAGCAGCGTAGCCCCGTACAATGAGCAGTTCTTC. Translation gives CASSVAPYNEQFF.

The J gene is TRBJ2-1, the V gene TRBV29-1; perhaps D is TRBD1 or TRBD2 (5 bases each). In germline, CDR1 is SQVTM, CDR2 ANQGSEA. The CDR3 covers 14 residues. The ends were cut back, 5 bases at V and 4 bases at J, with 15 bases in the middle. CDR3 sequence: CSVRGTQLYNEQFF. As DNA, the CDR3 is TGCAGCGTTCGAGGGACCCAGCTGTACAATGAGCAGTTCTTC.

In its sample, this clone was seen once. The V call is TRBV7-9, the J call TRBJ1-1, with D possibly matching TRBD1 (6 bases). V was pared by 1 base and J by 8 bases, with 20 bases between. CDR3 length: 16 amino acids. CDR1 and CDR2 (germline): SEHNR, FQNEAQ (reference sequence). CDR3 region: CASSLDWFPTQGEAFF. In nucleotides, the CDR3 is TGTGCCAGCAGCTTAGACTGGTTTCCGACCCAGGGGGAAGCTTTCTTT.

The CDR3 here is CASSYSRTGGETQYF. The DNA of the CDR3 is TGTGCCAGCAGTTACTCAAGGACAGGGGGAGAGACCCAGTACTTC. V is TRBV6-5 and J is TRBJ2-5; the match to TRBD1 covers 10 bases. V was pared by 0 bases and J by 4 bases, with 2 bases of the junction left unmatched. This CDR3 has 15 residues. Germline CDR1 and CDR2: MNHEY and SVGAGI.

About this clone: This sample includes further DNA sequences coding for the same CDR3. The chain joins TRBV29-1 to TRBJ2-3; D gene ambiguous. The germline V gene encodes CDR1 SQVTM and CDR2 ANQGSEA. The V gene lost 3 bases and the J gene lost 2 bases, with 3 bases spanning the gap. The length of the CDR3 is 11 residues. The CDR3 nucleotides read TGCAGCGTTGAGCTCACAGATACGCAGTATTTT. It is translated as CSVELTDTQYF.

Regarding this clone: The identical CDR3 is also encoded by other nucleotide sequences in the sample. This chain links TRBV28 with TRBJ2-1, with D unclear. Between the trimmed V and J ends, which lost 2 bases and 7 bases, there was a span of 6 bases. CDR1 and CDR2 (germline): MDHEN, SYDVKM. CDR3 length: 12 residues. As DNA, the CDR3 is TGTGCCAGCAGTTTAGGTCGTAATGAGCAGTTCTTC. The encoded protein is CASSLGRNEQFF.

The chain links TRBV30 to TRBJ1-1; 7 nucleotides line up with TRBD1. Germline CDR1 GTSNPN, CDR2 SVGIG (reference sequence). The CDR3 is made up of 14 amino acids. V shed 4 bases, J shed 8 bases, and the junction held 13 bases outside the gene matches. In DNA form, the CDR3 reads TGTGCCTGGACCAGGGGGACACCCGAAATCGAAGCTTTCTTT. It yields the protein CAWTRGTPEIEAFF.

The V call is TRBV6-1, the J call TRBJ2-2; TRBD2 is a possible D gene (5 bases). V was cut by 4 bases and J by 7 bases, with 19 bases left in between. This CDR3 has 16 amino acids. Germline CDR1 and CDR2: MNHNS and SASEGT. The CDR3 sequence is CASSVTPQRFSGELFF. The DNA of the CDR3 is TGTGCCAGCAGTGTAACCCCCCAGCGGTTTAGCGGGGAGCTGTTTTTT.

This clone appeared a single time. The same CDR3 is also encoded by other DNA sequences in this sample. The chain is built from TRBV28 and TRBJ2-7, with a weak D call TRBD2 (6 bases). Germline values: CDR1 MDHEN, CDR2 SYDVKM. Trimming cost V 6 bases and J 4 bases, with 10 bases left between them. The CDR3 totals 12 residues. The CDR3 sequence is CASSLGGYEQYF. The CDR3 DNA reads TGTGCCAGCAGCTTGGGGGGTTACGAGCAGTACTTC.

The chain carries TRBV6-4 and TRBJ1-2, with TRBD1 matching over 9 bases. The CDR3 runs to 15 residues. With V trimmed by 6 bases and J by 5 bases, 10 bases remained unmatched. CDR1 MRHNA and CDR2 SNTAGT come from the germline V gene. The CDR3 reads CASSRGPDRGYGYTF. CDR3 sequence (DNA): TGTGCCAGCAGCCGCGGACCGGACAGGGGTTATGGCTACACCTTC.

This clone showed up just once. The same CDR3 arises from other DNA sequences in this sample as well. The chain has TRBV28 and TRBJ2-5; D is ambiguous. The CDR3 extends over 11 amino acids. Germline V CDR1 and CDR2: MDHEN, SYDVKM. Trimming took off 6 bases at V and 3 bases at J, with 5 bases between the two ends. CDR3 protein: CASSDEETQYF. CDR3 bases: TGTGCCAGCAGCGACGAAGAGACCCAGTACTTC.

The DNA for the CDR3 is TGCGCCAGCAGCCAAGCGCAGGCGACGTCCTACGAGCAGTACTTC. Its protein is CASSQAQATSYEQYF. This sequence joins TRBV4-1 and TRBJ2-5; D ambiguous. The closer fit of TRBJ2-7 to the DNA end suggests the J call may be wrong. Per germline, CDR1 MGHRA and CDR2 YSYEKL. The CDR3 has 15 amino acids.

The V call is TRBV4-3, the J call TRBJ1-1; D is ambiguous. Germline CDR1 is LGHNA and CDR2 is YSLEER. The CDR3 is 13 amino acids. Trimming removed 1 base from V and 4 bases from J, with 7 bases in between. The CDR3 here is CASSQVPSTEAFF. CDR3 DNA sequence: TGCGCCAGCAGCCAAGTCCCGAGCACTGAAGCTTTCTTT.

The V and J genes are TRBV27 and TRBJ2-7; D is possibly TRBD2 (6 bases). Trimming took off 5 bases at V and 1 base at J, with 15 bases between the two ends. This CDR3 is 15 amino acids long. Germline CDR1 is MNHEY and CDR2 is SMNVEV (reference sequence). CDR3 protein: CASSPLDAGSYEQYF. CDR3 DNA: TGTGCCAGCAGTCCCCTCGATGCGGGGTCCTACGAGCAGTACTTC.

This clone showed up just a few times. The rearrangement links TRBV27 to TRBJ2-2; D possibly corresponds to TRBD1 (6 bases). This CDR3 contains 13 residues. Germline-derived CDR1 and CDR2 are MNHEY and SMNVEV (reference sequence). The ends were cut back, 5 bases at V and 11 bases at J, with 15 bases in the middle. CDR3 amino acids: CASSTIDRNELFF. CDR3 coding DNA: TGTGCCAGCAGTACAATCGACAGGAACGAGCTGTTTTTT.

The chain uses TRBV18 and TRBJ2-2; D gene ambiguous. Trimming stripped 4 bases from V and 4 bases from J, with 13 bases between. CDR3 length: 15 amino acids. CDR1 and CDR2 (germline): KGHSH, LQKENI. CDR3 DNA sequence: TGTGCCAGCTCACGGCCCCGGGCCGGCACCGGGGAGCTGTTTTTT. Its protein is CASSRPRAGTGELFF.

J is TRBJ2-7 and V is TRBV18; 13 bases are a match to TRBD2. This CDR3 has 16 amino acids. With 5 bases clipped from V and 2 bases from J, the junction kept 6 bases outside the gene matches. Germline assignment: CDR1 KGHSH and CDR2 LQKENI. DNA of the CDR3: TGTGCCAGCTCATCTATCGGACTAGCGGGAGCCTACGAGCAGTACTTC. Translation: CASSSIGLAGAYEQYF.